This is a list of T cell receptor beta chains from one sample in a study of tissue T cells after allogeneic stem cell transplantation. Here immunoSEQ multiplex PCR was the method, and the copy in TCRdb shows in-frame clones only, minus some. The sample lists about 1,600 clones; roughly two thirds were seen once. The material was esophagus tissue, obtained at autopsy. These receptors came from a woman aged 18-55 years with breast cancer. Both conserved end residues are part of each CDR3. The D gene is left open where the match is weak. Size values are once, few and many counts, or a class for expanded clones, and some rows have none.

v_gene: TRBV7-9; j_gene: TRBJ1-2; abundance: -; len: 12; d_gene: -; CDR3nt: TGTGCCACCACGGAGGGGTTAGTTGGCTACACCTTC; CDR3aa: CATTEGLVGYTF
v_gene: TRBV29-1; j_gene: TRBJ2-5; abundance: once; len: 14; d_gene: TRBD2; CDR3nt: TGCAGCGTTGTGGTAGGACTAGCCGAAGAGACCCAGTACTTC; CDR3aa: CSVVVGLAEETQYF
v_gene: TRBV7-8; j_gene: TRBJ2-5; abundance: -; len: 16; d_gene: TRBD2; CDR3nt: TGTGCCAGCAGCCGAACTAGCGGGGGGGTAGGGGAGACCCAGTACTTC; CDR3aa: CASSRTSGGVGETQYF
v_gene: TRBV5-8; j_gene: TRBJ2-1; abundance: -; len: 13; d_gene: TRBD1; CDR3nt: TGTGCCAGCACCGACAGGGTTTACAATGAGCAGTTCTTC; CDR3aa: CASTDRVYNEQFF
v_gene: TRBV7-9; j_gene: TRBJ2-3; abundance: -; len: 16; d_gene: TRBD1; CDR3nt: TGTGCCAGCAGCCCTTTAGGTGGACAGGGGGTAAATACGCAGTATTTT; CDR3aa: CASSPLGGQGVNTQYF
v_gene: TRBV2; j_gene: TRBJ2-7; abundance: -; len: 13; d_gene: TRBD2; CDR3nt: TGTGCCAGCGGGGGGACTACCTCCTACGAGCAGTACTTC; CDR3aa: CASGGTTSYEQYF
v_gene: TRBV3-1/TRBV3-2; j_gene: TRBJ2-1; abundance: -; len: 11; d_gene: -; CDR3nt: TGTGCCAGCAGTTCCCCAGGGGAGCAGTTCTTC; CDR3aa: CASSSPGEQFF
v_gene: TRBV28; j_gene: TRBJ2-7; abundance: -; len: 15; d_gene: -; CDR3nt: TGTGCCAGCAGGACCCCAGCCGGACAAGCCTACGAGCAGTACTTC; CDR3aa: CASRTPAGQAYEQYF
v_gene: TRBV27; j_gene: TRBJ2-5; abundance: -; len: 15; d_gene: -; CDR3nt: TGTGCCAGCAGCACACTTTCAGGGGTCCAAGAGACCCAGTACTTC; CDR3aa: CASSTLSGVQETQYF
v_gene: TRBV5-6; j_gene: TRBJ1-2; abundance: -; len: 17; d_gene: TRBD1; CDR3nt: TGTGCCAGCAGCTCGCCGGGACAGGGGTTTTCGGTCTATGGCTACACCTTC; CDR3aa: CASSSPGQGFSVYGYTF
v_gene: TRBV30; j_gene: TRBJ2-7; abundance: -; len: 12; d_gene: -; CDR3nt: TGTGCCTGGACGCATTCAACCTACGAGCAGTACTTC; CDR3aa: CAWTHSTYEQYF
v_gene: TRBV11-3; j_gene: TRBJ2-7; abundance: -; len: 12; d_gene: -; CDR3nt: TGTGCCAGCAGCCCCCAGAGCGGCGAGCAGTACTTC; CDR3aa: CASSPQSGEQYF
v_gene: TRBV19; j_gene: TRBJ2-3; abundance: -; len: 16; d_gene: TRBD2; CDR3nt: TGTGCCAGTAGCAGGGATCCCGGGCCGGGGGGTTATACGCAGTATTTT; CDR3aa: CASSRDPGPGGYTQYF
v_gene: TRBV7-9; j_gene: TRBJ2-7; abundance: large; len: 16; d_gene: TRBD2; CDR3nt: TGTGCCAGCAGCTCCGGACTAGCGGGGGCCCGGTACGAGCAGTACTTC; CDR3aa: CASSSGLAGARYEQYF
v_gene: TRBV7-2; j_gene: TRBJ2-4; abundance: once; len: 17; d_gene: TRBD2; CDR3nt: TGTGCCAGCAGCCTTACGCCGGGACTAGCTGCCAAAAACATTCAGTACTTC; CDR3aa: CASSLTPGLAAKNIQYF
v_gene: TRBV5-6; j_gene: TRBJ2-7; abundance: -; len: 16; d_gene: -; CDR3nt: TGTGCCAGCAGCTCATTACGATCCGGACGGACGTACGAGCAGTACTTC; CDR3aa: CASSSLRSGRTYEQYF
v_gene: TRBV4-3; j_gene: TRBJ2-5; abundance: -; len: 16; d_gene: TRBD2; CDR3nt: TGCGCCAGCAGTAAAGGGCTAGCGGGAGACTTAGAGACCCAGTACTTC; CDR3aa: CASSKGLAGDLETQYF
v_gene: TRBV6-5; j_gene: TRBJ2-1; abundance: -; len: 12; d_gene: -; CDR3nt: TGTGCCAGCAGTTGGAGGGGAGGGGGGCAGTTCTTC; CDR3aa: CASSWRGGGQFF
v_gene: TRBV28; j_gene: TRBJ1-6; abundance: -; len: 13; d_gene: TRBD1; CDR3nt: TGTGCCAGCAGTCGGGACAGTAATTCACCCCTCCACTTT; CDR3aa: CASSRDSNSPLHF
v_gene: TRBV5-5; j_gene: TRBJ2-1; abundance: -; len: 16; d_gene: -; CDR3nt: TGTGCCAGCAGCGGCGTTGAAGGGCCCCCCTACAATGAGCAGTTCTTC; CDR3aa: CASSGVEGPPYNEQFF
v_gene: TRBV7-2; j_gene: TRBJ2-5; abundance: -; len: 16; d_gene: -; CDR3nt: TGTGCCAGCAGCTTAGCGTTGGGGGCGGTGGGAAAGACCCAGTACTTC; CDR3aa: CASSLALGAVGKTQYF
v_gene: TRBV11-2; j_gene: TRBJ2-2; abundance: -; len: 16; d_gene: TRBD2; CDR3nt: TGTGCCAGCAGCTGGACTAGCGGAAGCAACACCGGGGAGCTGTTTTTT; CDR3aa: CASSWTSGSNTGELFF
v_gene: TRBV24-1; j_gene: TRBJ1-5; abundance: -; len: 14; d_gene: -; CDR3nt: TGTGCCACCAGTGAAGGACCTAGCAATCAGCCCCAGCATTTT; CDR3aa: CATSEGPSNQPQHF
v_gene: TRBV28; j_gene: TRBJ1-4; abundance: -; len: 13; d_gene: TRBD1; CDR3nt: TGTGCCAGCGGGGGACAGGTTTTTGAAAAACTGTTTTTT; CDR3aa: CASGGQVFEKLFF
v_gene: TRBV5-1; j_gene: TRBJ2-7; abundance: -; len: 20; d_gene: -; CDR3nt: TGCGCCAGCAGCGCAGACACCTTCGGGGACCTCTTCACTAAGTCCTACGAGCAGTACTTC; CDR3aa: CASSADTFGDLFTKSYEQYF
v_gene: TRBV7-9; j_gene: TRBJ1-1; abundance: -; len: 15; d_gene: -; CDR3nt: TGTGCCAGCAGCCCTACGGCGGCAGGGGACACTGAAGCTTTCTTT; CDR3aa: CASSPTAAGDTEAFF
v_gene: TRBV15; j_gene: TRBJ1-4; abundance: -; len: 15; d_gene: -; CDR3nt: TGTGCCACCGCAGACTCCAGGAAAATGAGGGAAAAACTGTTTTTT; CDR3aa: CATADSRKMREKLFF
v_gene: TRBV4-2; j_gene: TRBJ2-7; abundance: -; len: 13; d_gene: TRBD1; CDR3nt: TGTGCCAGCACGGCAGGGGGCCAAGGCGAGCAGTACTTC; CDR3aa: CASTAGGQGEQYF
v_gene: TRBV4-2; j_gene: TRBJ1-4; abundance: -; len: 16; d_gene: -; CDR3nt: TGTGCCAGCAGCCGAACGATCACAGGGATGGCTGAAAAACTGTTTTTT; CDR3aa: CASSRTITGMAEKLFF
v_gene: TRBV27; j_gene: TRBJ1-4; abundance: -; len: 15; d_gene: -; CDR3nt: TGTGCCAGCAGTCTGGCAGGGTTTAGGGATGAAAAACTGTTTTTT; CDR3aa: CASSLAGFRDEKLFF
v_gene: TRBV24-1; j_gene: TRBJ2-4; abundance: -; len: 18; d_gene: -; CDR3nt: TGTGCCACCAGTGATTTAGGGGTGGAGATTCTAGCCAAAAACATTCAGTACTTC; CDR3aa: CATSDLGVEILAKNIQYF
v_gene: TRBV28; j_gene: TRBJ1-4; abundance: once; len: 16; d_gene: TRBD1; CDR3nt: TGTGCCAGCAGTGTCCGGCAGGGGGCAACTAATGAAAAACTGTTTTTT; CDR3aa: CASSVRQGATNEKLFF
v_gene: TRBV5-4; j_gene: TRBJ2-5; abundance: once; len: 16; d_gene: TRBD1; CDR3nt: TGTGCCAGCAGCTACCCGGGACAGGGTCGACAAGAGACCCAGTACTTC; CDR3aa: CASSYPGQGRQETQYF
v_gene: TRBV6-2/TRBV6-3; j_gene: TRBJ2-7; abundance: -; len: 16; d_gene: TRBD2; CDR3nt: TGTGCCAGCAGTGGACTAGCGGGGGGGCCCCCCTACGAGCAGTACTTC; CDR3aa: CASSGLAGGPPYEQYF
v_gene: TRBV7-7; j_gene: TRBJ2-1; abundance: -; len: 15; d_gene: -; CDR3nt: TGTGCTAGCAGCTTAGGTGCCGACAGAGACAATGAGCAGTTCTTC; CDR3aa: CASSLGADRDNEQFF
v_gene: TRBV30; j_gene: TRBJ1-6; abundance: once; len: 15; d_gene: -; CDR3nt: TGTGCCTGGAGTGCGATGGGGCAGGGGCATTCACCCCTCCACTTT; CDR3aa: CAWSAMGQGHSPLHF
v_gene: TRBV6-2/TRBV6-3; j_gene: TRBJ2-7; abundance: -; len: 14; d_gene: TRBD1; CDR3nt: TGTGCCAGCAGTACAGACAGGGGAAGTGGAGAGCAGTACTTC; CDR3aa: CASSTDRGSGEQYF
v_gene: TRBV7-9; j_gene: TRBJ2-5; abundance: -; len: 17; d_gene: -; CDR3nt: TGTGCCAGCAGCTCCCTATGGGGGGGGCGCGGTATGGAGACCCAGTACTTC; CDR3aa: CASSSLWGGRGMETQYF
v_gene: TRBV9; j_gene: TRBJ1-6; abundance: -; len: 16; d_gene: TRBD1; CDR3nt: TGTGCCAGCAGCGTAGGAGGGACAGAGGATAATTCACCCCTCCACTTT; CDR3aa: CASSVGGTEDNSPLHF
v_gene: TRBV30; j_gene: TRBJ2-3; abundance: once; len: 15; d_gene: TRBD1; CDR3nt: TGTGCCTGGGACCCCAGACAGGGGGCCACAGATACGCAGTATTTT; CDR3aa: CAWDPRQGATDTQYF
v_gene: TRBV6-2/TRBV6-3; j_gene: TRBJ2-5; abundance: -; len: 14; d_gene: -; CDR3nt: TGTGCCAGCAGTTTCCGGGACCGACAAGAGACCCAGTACTTC; CDR3aa: CASSFRDRQETQYF
v_gene: TRBV6-5; j_gene: TRBJ1-4; abundance: -; len: 13; d_gene: -; CDR3nt: TGTGCCAGCAGTTACTTAGGAGGGGAAAAACTGTTTTTT; CDR3aa: CASSYLGGEKLFF
v_gene: TRBV7-9; j_gene: TRBJ1-2; abundance: -; len: 14; d_gene: TRBD1; CDR3nt: TGTGCCAGCAGTTTAGAAGGGGGCGGTCGTGGCTACACCTTC; CDR3aa: CASSLEGGGRGYTF
v_gene: TRBV5-4; j_gene: TRBJ2-3; abundance: -; len: 15; d_gene: -; CDR3nt: TGTGCCAGCAGTTCTGGGGGGGGCGGGTCAGATACGCAGTATTTT; CDR3aa: CASSSGGGGSDTQYF
v_gene: TRBV19; j_gene: TRBJ1-2; abundance: -; len: 15; d_gene: TRBD1; CDR3nt: TGTGCCAGTAGTATAGGGACAGGGCATCTCTATGGCTACACCTTC; CDR3aa: CASSIGTGHLYGYTF
v_gene: TRBV2; j_gene: TRBJ2-2; abundance: -; len: 15; d_gene: -; CDR3nt: TGTGCCAGCAGTGACAGGGGAGGAAACACCGGGGAGCTGTTTTTT; CDR3aa: CASSDRGGNTGELFF
v_gene: TRBV7-2; j_gene: TRBJ2-7; abundance: -; len: 14; d_gene: -; CDR3nt: TGTGCCAGCAGCTTAGCGGGGAACTCCTACGAGCAGTACTTC; CDR3aa: CASSLAGNSYEQYF
v_gene: TRBV11-2; j_gene: TRBJ2-2; abundance: -; len: 12; d_gene: -; CDR3nt: TGTGCCAGCAGCGGTCGGACCGGGGAGCTGTTTTTT; CDR3aa: CASSGRTGELFF
v_gene: TRBV27; j_gene: TRBJ2-7; abundance: -; len: 15; d_gene: TRBD1; CDR3nt: TGTGCCAGCGCCCTGGGGACAGGTCCTACCTACGAGCAGTACTTC; CDR3aa: CASALGTGPTYEQYF
v_gene: TRBV4-2; j_gene: TRBJ2-6; abundance: -; len: 18; d_gene: TRBD2; CDR3nt: TGTGCCAGCAGCCAAAGCGGGGCCACTCCCTCTGGGGCCAACGTCCTGACTTTC; CDR3aa: CASSQSGATPSGANVLTF
v_gene: TRBV2; j_gene: TRBJ1-5; abundance: -; len: 14; d_gene: TRBD1; CDR3nt: TGTGCCAGCAGGGACAGGTCGGGCAATCAGCCCCAGCATTTT; CDR3aa: CASRDRSGNQPQHF
v_gene: TRBV4-3; j_gene: TRBJ2-5; abundance: -; len: 17; d_gene: TRBD2; CDR3nt: TGCGCCAGCAGCCAAGGGTTCGGGGAGCGGGGGGGAAAGACCCAGTACTTC; CDR3aa: CASSQGFGERGGKTQYF